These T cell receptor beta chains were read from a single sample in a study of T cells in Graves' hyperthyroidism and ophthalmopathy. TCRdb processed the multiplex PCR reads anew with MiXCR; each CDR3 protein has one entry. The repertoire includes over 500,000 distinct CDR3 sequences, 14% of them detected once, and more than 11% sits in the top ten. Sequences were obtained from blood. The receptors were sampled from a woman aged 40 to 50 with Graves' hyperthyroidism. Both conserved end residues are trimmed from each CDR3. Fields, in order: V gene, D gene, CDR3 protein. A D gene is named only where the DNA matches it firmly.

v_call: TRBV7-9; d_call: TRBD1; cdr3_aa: ASSPSFGTAGDEQF
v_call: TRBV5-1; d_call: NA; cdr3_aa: ASSLAVVATKVIDTQY
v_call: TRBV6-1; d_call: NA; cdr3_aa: ASSQRSPSYNEQF
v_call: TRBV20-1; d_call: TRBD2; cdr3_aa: SARDRLTSGKYNEQF
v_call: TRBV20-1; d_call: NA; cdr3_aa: SASGNLNTEAF
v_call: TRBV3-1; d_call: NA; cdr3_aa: ASSQARHETQY
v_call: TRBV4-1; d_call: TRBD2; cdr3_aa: ASSQMPQTSGSADTQY
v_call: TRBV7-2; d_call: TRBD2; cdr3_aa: ASSLVVAGFGELF
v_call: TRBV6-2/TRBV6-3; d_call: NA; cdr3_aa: ASSYTGVNTEAF
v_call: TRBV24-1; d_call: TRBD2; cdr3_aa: ATSDLQSSGSDEQF
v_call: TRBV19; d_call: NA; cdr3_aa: ASFTANHLYGYT
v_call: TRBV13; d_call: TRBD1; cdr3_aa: ASSLGQGAGNEQL
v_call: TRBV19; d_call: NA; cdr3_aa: ASSINPDRLDTEAF
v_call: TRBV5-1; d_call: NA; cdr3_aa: ASSIYRGLYEQY
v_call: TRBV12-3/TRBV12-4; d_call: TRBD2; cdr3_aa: ASSLSGRTVHEQF